The clone carrying this T cell receptor beta chain came up a few times. Its specificity is unknown. Each donor was a healthy Caucasian. The sample comes from a study of identical twins. General observations from the study: Compared with models, monozygotic twins showed more out-of-frame TCR alpha sharing. Within twin pairs, the out-of-frame alpha sequences they shared showed excess low generation probability.

TCRdb called the 5' RACE reads again in MiXCR, with one record for every CDR3 protein. The table has some 1,700,000 distinct CDR3 sequences, 25% to 35% seen once; the top ten hold 0.25% to 0.3%. Between the trimmed V and J ends, which lost 2 bases and 5 bases, there was a span of 7 bases. CDR3 length equals 13 residues. Germline CDR1 is SGHNT and CDR2 is YENEEA. The rearrangement links TRBV11-3 to TRBJ2-4; a possible D gene is TRBD1 (5 bases). This clonotype originated in a newborn girl in good health. The material sequenced was cord blood. The DNA for the CDR3 is TGTGCCAGCAGCTTAAGGGGCGAAAACATTCAGTACTTC. Protein: CASSLRGENIQYF.